This T cell receptor beta chain was identified in a study of tumor and adjacent non-tumor tissue in lung cancer. As for the study in general: Stage I to III disease affected 10 men and several women aged roughly 30 to 80. Samples averaged roughly 4.4 million productive TCRbeta reads each. Study results and caveats: Normal lung showed higher cumulative top 100 clone frequency than tumor.

CDR1 is LGHNT and CDR2 is FRNRAP in the germline V gene. This CDR3 has 12 amino acids. Comment on this clonotype: Its cognate antigen is unknown. An end of the junction differs from the germline gene, which may be a read error.

RNA was extracted from bulk tissue without any cell sorting. This non-tumor lung sample came from over 3 cm beyond the tumor edge. Between August and November 2014, newly diagnosed, chemotherapy-naive lung cancer patients underwent thoracic surgery in China. The library came from three nested PCR rounds adapted from ARM-PCR protocols. In TCRdb, the multiplex PCR reads were re-called with MiXCR into one record per CDR3 protein. The data contain some 97,000 distinct CDR3 sequences, 65% of them singletons. The specimen sequenced was distant non-tumor lung tissue. The source of this sequence is a man aged 25 to 45 with non-small cell lung cancer. The V call is TRBV12-5, the J call TRBJ2-7; D not certain. This CDR3 reads CARGLLINEQYF. The CDR3 region has the DNA TGTGCTAGAGGTTTGTTAATCAACGAGCAGTACTTC. Together with reference TRBV12-5 and TRBJ2-7, the CDR3 gives the full variable domain: DARVTQTPRHKVTEMGQEVTMRCQPILGHNTVFWYRQTMMQGLELLAYFRNRAPLDDSGMPKDRFSAEMPDATLATLKIQPSEPRDSAVYFCARGLLINEQYFGPGTRLTVT.